This TCR beta chain was recorded in a study of T-cell memory formation after mild COVID-19. TCRdb reprocessed the 5' RACE reads via MiXCR and lists one record per CDR3 protein. This sample has about 610,000 distinct CDR3 sequences, with 15% to 20% found just once. The germline V and J ends were trimmed by 6 bases and 4 bases, with 16 bases remaining between them. This CDR3 region has 14 residues. Germline CDR1 SQVTM, CDR2 ANQGSEA. This sequence was found in an adult woman who had mild COVID-19 (a few samples of this study predate the infection). Cell type and time point are not known. The gene calls are TRBV29-1 and TRBJ1-3; D is perhaps TRBD1 (5 bases). The specimen sequenced was PBMCs or a T cell subset sorted from them (not recorded which). CDR3 DNA sequence: TGCAGCGTCCTTACCGGGACCGCCGGAAACACCATATATTTT. Protein product: CSVLTGTAGNTIYF. Full variable domain (missing parts from reference TRBV29-1 and TRBJ1-3): SAVISQKPSRDICQRGTSLTIQCQVDSQVTMMFWYRQQPGQSLTLIATANQGSEATYESGFVIDKFPISRPNLTFSTLTVSNMSPEDSSIYLCSVLTGTAGNTIYFGEGSWLTVV.